This T cell receptor (beta chain) was identified during a study of blood T cells in healthy people across ages. This CDR3 is 14 amino acids long. In germline, CDR1 is SGHRS, CDR2 YFSETQ. V was cut by 1 base and J by 5 bases, with 12 bases left in between. A note on this clonotype: Its matching antigen is unknown.

Then a second PCR, running roughly 7 to 11 cycles, was carried out with a sample-barcoded 5' primer and a J-beta primer mix. Each cDNA molecule was tagged by a template-switch adaptor with 12 random nucleotides. TCRdb called the 5' RACE reads again in MiXCR, with one record for every CDR3 protein. The table includes 800,000 or so distinct CDR3 sequences, roughly 46% detected once. Overall study results and limits: More naive CD4+ cells and higher diversity were found in long-lived than in aged donors. Expanded clonotype shifts may have been confounded, as the donors had an unknown CMV status.

The genes are TRBV5-1 and TRBJ1-1, with TRBD1 as a possible D gene (5 bases). The TCR was taken from an elderly man in good health. Source material: blood. The CDR3 DNA is TGCGCCAGCAGCTTGAATCAGGGAGGGACTGAAGCTTTCTTT. Its translation is CASSLNQGGTEAFF. Supplemented by reference TRBV5-1 and TRBJ1-1, the full variable domain reads KAGVTQTPRYLIKTRGQQVTLSCSPISGHRSVSWYQQTPGQGLQFLFEYFSETQRNKGNFPGRFSGRQFSNSRSEMNVSTLELGDSALYLCASSLNQGGTEAFFGQGTRLTVV.